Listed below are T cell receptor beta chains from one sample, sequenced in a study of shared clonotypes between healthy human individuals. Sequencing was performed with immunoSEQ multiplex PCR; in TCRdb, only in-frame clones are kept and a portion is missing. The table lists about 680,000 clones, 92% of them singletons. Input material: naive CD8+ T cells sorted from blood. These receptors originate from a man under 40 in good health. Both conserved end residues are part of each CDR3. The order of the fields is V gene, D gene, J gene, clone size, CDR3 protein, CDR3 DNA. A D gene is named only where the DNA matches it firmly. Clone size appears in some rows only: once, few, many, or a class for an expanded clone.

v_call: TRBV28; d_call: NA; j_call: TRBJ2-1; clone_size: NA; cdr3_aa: CASRVEGVGSYNEQFF; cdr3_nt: TGTGCCAGCAGGGTAGAGGGAGTAGGTTCCTACAATGAGCAGTTCTTC
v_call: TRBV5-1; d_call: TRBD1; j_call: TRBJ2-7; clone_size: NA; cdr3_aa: CASSPRGTGSYEQYF; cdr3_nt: TGCGCCAGCAGCCCGAGGGGGACAGGGTCCTACGAGCAGTACTTC
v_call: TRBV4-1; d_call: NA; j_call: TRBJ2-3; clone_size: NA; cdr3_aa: CASSQAFGDTQYF; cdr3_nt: TGCGCCAGCAGCCAAGCTTTCGGAGATACGCAGTATTTT
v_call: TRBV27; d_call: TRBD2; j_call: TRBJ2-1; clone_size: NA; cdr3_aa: CASGLAGAYNEQFF; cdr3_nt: TGTGCCAGCGGTCTAGCGGGAGCTTACAATGAGCAGTTCTTC
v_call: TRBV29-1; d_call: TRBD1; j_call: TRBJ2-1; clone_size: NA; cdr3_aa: CSVERQGEYEQFF; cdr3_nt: TGCAGCGTTGAACGACAGGGAGAATATGAGCAGTTCTTC
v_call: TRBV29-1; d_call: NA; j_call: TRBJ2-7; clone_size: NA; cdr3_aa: CSVWGQRDGPGEQYF; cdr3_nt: TGCAGCGTTTGGGGCCAAAGGGACGGACCTGGGGAGCAGTACTTC
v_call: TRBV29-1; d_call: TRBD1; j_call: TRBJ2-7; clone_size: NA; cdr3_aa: CSVWDSLTYEQYF; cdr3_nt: TGCAGCGTATGGGACAGCCTCACCTACGAGCAGTACTTC
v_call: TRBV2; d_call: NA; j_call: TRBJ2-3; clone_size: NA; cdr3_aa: CASSEEAASTDTQYF; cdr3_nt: TGTGCCAGCAGTGAAGAAGCGGCTAGCACAGATACGCAGTATTTT
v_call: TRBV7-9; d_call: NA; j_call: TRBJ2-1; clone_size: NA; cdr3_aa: CASSPLWGVPGNEQFF; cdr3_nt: TGTGCCAGCAGCCCCCTTTGGGGCGTCCCAGGTAATGAGCAGTTCTTC
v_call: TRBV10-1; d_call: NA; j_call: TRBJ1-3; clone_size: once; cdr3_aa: CASSESTGGNTIYF; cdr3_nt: TGCGCCAGCAGTGAGTCGACAGGAGGAAACACCATATATTTT
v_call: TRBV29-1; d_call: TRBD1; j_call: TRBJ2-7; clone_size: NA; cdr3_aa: CSVAWTGGDEQYF; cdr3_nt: TGCAGCGTTGCCTGGACAGGGGGCGACGAGCAGTACTTC
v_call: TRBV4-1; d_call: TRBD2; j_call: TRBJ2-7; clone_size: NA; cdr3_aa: CASSQVGTSVSYEQYF; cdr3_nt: TGCGCCAGCAGCCAAGTCGGGACTAGCGTATCCTACGAGCAGTACTTC
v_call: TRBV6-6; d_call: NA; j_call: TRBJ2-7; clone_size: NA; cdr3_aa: CASSGGSGSYEQYF; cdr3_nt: TGTGCCAGCTCAGGGGGGAGTGGGTCCTACGAGCAGTACTTC
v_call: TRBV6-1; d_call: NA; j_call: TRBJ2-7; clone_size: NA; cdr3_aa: CASSEGHTYEQYF; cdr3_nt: TGTGCCAGCAGTGAGGGACATACCTACGAGCAGTACTTC
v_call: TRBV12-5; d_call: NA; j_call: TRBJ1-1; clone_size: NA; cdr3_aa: CASGLYQGGNTEAFF; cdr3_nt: TGTGCTAGTGGTTTGTATCAGGGAGGAAACACTGAAGCTTTCTTT
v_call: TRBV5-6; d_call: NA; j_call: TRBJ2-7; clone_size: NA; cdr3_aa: CASSSNSYEQYF; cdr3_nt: TGTGCCAGCAGCTCGAACTCCTACGAGCAGTACTTC
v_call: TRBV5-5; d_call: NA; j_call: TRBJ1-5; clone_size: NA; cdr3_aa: CASSPEHSNQPQHF; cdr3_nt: TGTGCCAGCAGCCCCGAGCATAGCAATCAGCCCCAGCATTTT
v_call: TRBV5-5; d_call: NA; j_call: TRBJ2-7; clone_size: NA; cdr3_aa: CASSLSDGRSYEQYF; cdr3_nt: TGTGCCAGCAGCTTGAGTGACGGTCGCTCCTACGAGCAGTACTTC
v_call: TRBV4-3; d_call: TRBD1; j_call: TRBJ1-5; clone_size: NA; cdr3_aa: CASSQDGTGGDQPQHF; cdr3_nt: TGCGCCAGCAGCCAAGATGGGACAGGGGGCGATCAGCCCCAGCATTTT
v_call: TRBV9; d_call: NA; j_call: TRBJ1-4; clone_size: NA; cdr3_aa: CASQSATNEKLFF; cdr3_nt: TGTGCCAGCCAGTCAGCAACTAATGAAAAACTGTTTTTT
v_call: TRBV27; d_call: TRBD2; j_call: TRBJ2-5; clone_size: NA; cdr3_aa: CASSLYSGPGIWTQYF; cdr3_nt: TGTGCCAGCAGTTTGTATAGCGGGCCGGGTATCTGGACCCAGTACTTC
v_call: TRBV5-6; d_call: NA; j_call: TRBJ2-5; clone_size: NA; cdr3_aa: CASSLVGNQETQYF; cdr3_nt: TGTGCCAGCAGCTTGGTAGGAAACCAAGAGACCCAGTACTTC
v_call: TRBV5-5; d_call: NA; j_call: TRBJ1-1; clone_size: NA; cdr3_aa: CASSLGLNTEAFF; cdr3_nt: TGTGCCAGCAGCTTAGGACTCAACACTGAAGCTTTCTTT
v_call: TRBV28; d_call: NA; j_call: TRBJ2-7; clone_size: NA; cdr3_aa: CASSDGRMIEGVF; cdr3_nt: TGTGCCAGCAGTGACGGGAGGATGATCGAGGGGGTATTC
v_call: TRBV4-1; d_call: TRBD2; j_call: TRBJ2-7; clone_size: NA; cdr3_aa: CASRERGGSGEQYF; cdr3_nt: TGCGCCAGCAGGGAGCGGGGGGGGTCAGGCGAGCAGTACTTC
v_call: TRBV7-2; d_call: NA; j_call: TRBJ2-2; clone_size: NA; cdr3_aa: CASSKSGGLHFANTGELFF; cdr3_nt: TGTGCCAGCAGCAAATCAGGAGGGCTCCACTTCGCGAACACCGGGGAGCTGTTTTTT
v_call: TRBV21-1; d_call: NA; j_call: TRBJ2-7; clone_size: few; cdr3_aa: CASSACPYEQYF; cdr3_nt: TGTGCCAGCAGCGCTTGCCCCTACGAGCAGTACTTC
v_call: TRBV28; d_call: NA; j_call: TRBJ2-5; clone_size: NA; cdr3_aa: CASRDSSEETQYF; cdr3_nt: TGTGCCAGCAGGGACAGCTCCGAGGAGACCCAGTACTTC
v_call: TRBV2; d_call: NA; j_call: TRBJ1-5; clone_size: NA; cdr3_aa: CASSSTGPIQPQHF; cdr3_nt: TGTGCCAGCAGTTCCACAGGGCCAATTCAGCCCCAGCATTTT
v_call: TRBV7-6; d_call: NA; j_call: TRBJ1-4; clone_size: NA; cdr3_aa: CASSLATPGSYMEKLFF; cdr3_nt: TGTGCCAGCAGCTTGGCAACGCCGGGGTCCTATATGGAAAAACTGTTTTTT
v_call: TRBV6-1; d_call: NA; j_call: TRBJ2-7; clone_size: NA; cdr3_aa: CASKEGPTMSEQYF; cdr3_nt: TGTGCCAGTAAGGAGGGGCCCACCATGAGCGAGCAGTACTTC
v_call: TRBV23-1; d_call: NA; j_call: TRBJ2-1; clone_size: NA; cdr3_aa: CARPRDSYNEQFF; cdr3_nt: TGCGCCCGCCCGCGGGACTCCTACAATGAGCAGTTCTTC
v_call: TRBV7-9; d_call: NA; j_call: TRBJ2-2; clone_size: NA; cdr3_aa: CASSPYKENTGELFF; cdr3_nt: TGTGCCAGCAGCCCGTACAAGGAGAACACCGGGGAGCTGTTTTTT
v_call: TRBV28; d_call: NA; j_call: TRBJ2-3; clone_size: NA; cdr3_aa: CASSLYLSTDTQYF; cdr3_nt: TGTGCCAGCAGTTTGTACCTTAGCACAGATACGCAGTATTTT
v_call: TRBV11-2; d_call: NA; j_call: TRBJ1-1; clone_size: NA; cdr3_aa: CASSQTHRNTEAFF; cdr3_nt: TGTGCCAGCAGCCAAACCCACAGGAACACTGAAGCTTTCTTT
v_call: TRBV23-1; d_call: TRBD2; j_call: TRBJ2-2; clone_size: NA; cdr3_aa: CASSQSLLGSSGSLAGELFF; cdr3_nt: TGCGCCAGCAGTCAATCGCTCCTGGGCTCTAGCGGGAGTCTTGCCGGGGAGCTGTTTTTT